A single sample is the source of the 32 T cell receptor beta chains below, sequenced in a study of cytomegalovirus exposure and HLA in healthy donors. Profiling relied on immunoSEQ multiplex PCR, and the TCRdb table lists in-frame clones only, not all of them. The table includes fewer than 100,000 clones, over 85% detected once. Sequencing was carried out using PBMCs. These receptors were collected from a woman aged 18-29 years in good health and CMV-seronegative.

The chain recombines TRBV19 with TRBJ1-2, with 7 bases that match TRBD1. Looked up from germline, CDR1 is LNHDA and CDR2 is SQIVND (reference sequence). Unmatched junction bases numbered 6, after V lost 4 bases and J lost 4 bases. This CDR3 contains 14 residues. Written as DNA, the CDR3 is TGTGCCAGTAGTACCACAGGGGATTCCTATGGCTACACCTTC. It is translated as CASSTTGDSYGYTF.

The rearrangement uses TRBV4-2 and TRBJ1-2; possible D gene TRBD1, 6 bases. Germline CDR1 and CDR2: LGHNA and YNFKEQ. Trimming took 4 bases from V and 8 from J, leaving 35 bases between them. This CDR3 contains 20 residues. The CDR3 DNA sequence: TGTGCCAGCAGCCCCGCAGGACAGCAGGCGAATGCTCTGGACCTATGGGGCTACACCTTC. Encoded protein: CASSPAGQQANALDLWGYTF.

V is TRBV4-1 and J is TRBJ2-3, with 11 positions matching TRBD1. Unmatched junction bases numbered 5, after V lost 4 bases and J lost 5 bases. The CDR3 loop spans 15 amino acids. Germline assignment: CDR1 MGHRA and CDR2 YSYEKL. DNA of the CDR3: TGCGCCAGCAGCCCCTGGACAGGGGGCCTAGATACGCAGTATTTT. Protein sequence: CASSPWTGGLDTQYF.

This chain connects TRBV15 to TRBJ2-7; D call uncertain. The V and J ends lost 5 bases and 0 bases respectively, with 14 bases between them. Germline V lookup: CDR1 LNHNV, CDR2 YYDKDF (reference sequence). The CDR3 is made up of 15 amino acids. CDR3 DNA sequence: TGTGCCACCAGCGCGCGAGATGCTATCTCCTACGAGCAGTACTTC. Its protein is CATSARDAISYEQYF.

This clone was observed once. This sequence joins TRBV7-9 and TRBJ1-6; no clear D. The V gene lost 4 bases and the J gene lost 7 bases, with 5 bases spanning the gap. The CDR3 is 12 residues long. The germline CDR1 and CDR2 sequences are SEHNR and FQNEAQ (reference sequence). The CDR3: CASSSENSPLHF. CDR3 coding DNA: TGTGCCAGCAGCTCGGAGAATTCACCCCTCCACTTT.

The CDR3 bases are TGCAGCGTTGTGCTGGGCCCGAACACTGAAGCTTTCTTT. It specifies CSVVLGPNTEAFF. The V gene is TRBV29-1, the J gene TRBJ1-1; D is ambiguous. CDR3 size: 13 residues. The germline V and J ends were trimmed by 4 bases and 1 base, with 10 bases remaining between them. Germline-derived CDR1 and CDR2 are SQVTM and ANQGSEA.

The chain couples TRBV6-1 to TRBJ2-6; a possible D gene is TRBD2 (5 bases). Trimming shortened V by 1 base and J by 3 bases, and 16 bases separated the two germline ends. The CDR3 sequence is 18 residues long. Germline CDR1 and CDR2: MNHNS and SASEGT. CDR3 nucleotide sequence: TGTGCCAGCAGTGAAGGCCCCGTAGGCGGAGGTGGGGCCAACGTCCTGACTTTC. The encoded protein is CASSEGPVGGGGANVLTF.

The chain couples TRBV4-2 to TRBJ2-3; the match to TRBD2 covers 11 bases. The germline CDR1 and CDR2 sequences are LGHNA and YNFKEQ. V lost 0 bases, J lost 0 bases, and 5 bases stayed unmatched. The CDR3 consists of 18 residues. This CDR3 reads CASSQEIAGGPSTDTQYF. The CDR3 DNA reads TGTGCCAGCAGCCAAGAGATAGCGGGAGGGCCTAGCACAGATACGCAGTATTTT.

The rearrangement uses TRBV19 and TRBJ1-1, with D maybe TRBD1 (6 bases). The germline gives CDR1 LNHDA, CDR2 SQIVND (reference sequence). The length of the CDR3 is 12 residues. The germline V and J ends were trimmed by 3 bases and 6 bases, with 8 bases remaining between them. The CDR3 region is CASSMDSPEAFF. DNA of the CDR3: TGTGCCAGTAGTATGGACAGCCCTGAAGCTTTCTTT.

CDR3 protein: CASSFQGEDYGYTF. The DNA for the CDR3 is TGTGCCAGCAGCTTCCAGGGTGAGGACTATGGCTACACCTTC. The V and J genes are TRBV11-3 and TRBJ1-2; weak D call: TRBD1 (5 bases). V was clipped by 3 bases and J by 3 bases, with 11 bases between them. CDR3 size: 14 residues. CDR1 and CDR2 (germline): SGHNT, YENEEA.

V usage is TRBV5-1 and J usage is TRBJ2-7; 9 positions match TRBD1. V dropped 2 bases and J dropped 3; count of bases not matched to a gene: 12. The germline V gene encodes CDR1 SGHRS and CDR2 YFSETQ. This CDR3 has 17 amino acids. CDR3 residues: CASSFFPTGGEHYEQYF. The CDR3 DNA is TGCGCCAGCAGCTTCTTTCCTACAGGGGGCGAACACTACGAGCAGTACTTC. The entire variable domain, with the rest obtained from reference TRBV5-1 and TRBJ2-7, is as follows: KAGVTQTPRYLIKTRGQQVTLSCSPISGHRSVSWYQQTPGQGLQFLFEYFSETQRNKGNFPGRFSGRQFSNSRSEMNVSTLELGDSALYLCASSFFPTGGEHYEQYFGPGTRLTVT.

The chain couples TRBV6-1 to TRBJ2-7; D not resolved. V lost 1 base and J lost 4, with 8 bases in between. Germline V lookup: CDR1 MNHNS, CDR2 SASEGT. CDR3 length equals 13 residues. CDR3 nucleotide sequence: TGTGCCAGCAGTGAAGTGAAGCTTTACGAGCAGTACTTC. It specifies CASSEVKLYEQYF.

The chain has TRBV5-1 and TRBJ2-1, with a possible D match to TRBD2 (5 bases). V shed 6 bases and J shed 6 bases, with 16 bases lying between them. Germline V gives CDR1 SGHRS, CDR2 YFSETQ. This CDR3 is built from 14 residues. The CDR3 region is CASTPTAGLNEQFF. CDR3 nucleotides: TGCGCCAGCACCCCTACCGCAGGACTCAATGAGCAGTTCTTC.

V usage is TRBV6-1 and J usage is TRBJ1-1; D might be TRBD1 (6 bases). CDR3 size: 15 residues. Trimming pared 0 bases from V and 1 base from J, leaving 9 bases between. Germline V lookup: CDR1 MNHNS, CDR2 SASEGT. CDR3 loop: CASSEARTANTEAFF. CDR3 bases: TGTGCCAGCAGTGAAGCTAGGACAGCGAACACTGAAGCTTTCTTT.

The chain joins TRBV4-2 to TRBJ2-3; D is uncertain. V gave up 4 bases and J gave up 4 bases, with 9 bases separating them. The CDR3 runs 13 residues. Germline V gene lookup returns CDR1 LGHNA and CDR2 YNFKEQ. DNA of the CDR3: TGTGCCAGCAGCCCGCAGTGGTCAGATACGCAGTATTTT. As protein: CASSPQWSDTQYF.

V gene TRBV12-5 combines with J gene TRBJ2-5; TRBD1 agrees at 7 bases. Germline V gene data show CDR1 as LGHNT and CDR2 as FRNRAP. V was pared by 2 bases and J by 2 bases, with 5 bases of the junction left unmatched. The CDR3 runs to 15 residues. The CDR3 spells CASGLPSTGQETQYF. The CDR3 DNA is TGTGCTAGTGGTTTGCCTTCGACAGGGCAAGAGACCCAGTACTTC.

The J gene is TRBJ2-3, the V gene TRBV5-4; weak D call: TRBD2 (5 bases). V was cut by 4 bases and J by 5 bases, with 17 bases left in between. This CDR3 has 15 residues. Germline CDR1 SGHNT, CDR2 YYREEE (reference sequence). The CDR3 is CASSHISDLIDTQYF. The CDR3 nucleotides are TGTGCCAGCAGCCACATTTCGGACTTAATAGATACGCAGTATTTT.

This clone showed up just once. In DNA, the CDR3 is TGTGCCAGCAGTGGGGGAGGGGGAGCGGTCCCTACGCAGTATTTT. It specifies CASSGGGGAVPTQYF. The chain carries TRBV2 and TRBJ2-3; perhaps TRBD2 as D (7 bases). Germline CDR1 reads SNHLY; CDR2 reads FYNNEI. The CDR3 contains 15 residues. Trimming removed 4 bases from V and 8 bases from J, with 19 bases in between.

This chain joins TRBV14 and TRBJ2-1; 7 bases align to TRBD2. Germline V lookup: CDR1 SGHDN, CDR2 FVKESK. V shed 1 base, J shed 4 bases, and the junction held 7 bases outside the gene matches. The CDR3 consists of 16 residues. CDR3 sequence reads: CASSQAPGGGYNEQFF. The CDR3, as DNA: TGTGCCAGCAGCCAAGCTCCCGGGGGAGGGTACAATGAGCAGTTCTTC. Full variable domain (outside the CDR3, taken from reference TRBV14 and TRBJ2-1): EAGVTQFPSHSVIEKGQTVTLRCDPISGHDNLYWYRRVMGKEIKFLLHFVKESKQDESGMPNNRFLAERTGGTYSTLKVQPAELEDSGVYFCASSQAPGGGYNEQFFGPGTRLTVL.

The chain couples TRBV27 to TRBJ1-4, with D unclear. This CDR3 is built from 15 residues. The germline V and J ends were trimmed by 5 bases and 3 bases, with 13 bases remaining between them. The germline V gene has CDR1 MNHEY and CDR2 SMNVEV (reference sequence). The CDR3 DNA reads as TGTGCCAGCAGTCGTCACCCGCTAGCTAATGAAAAACTGTTTTTT. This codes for CASSRHPLANEKLFF.

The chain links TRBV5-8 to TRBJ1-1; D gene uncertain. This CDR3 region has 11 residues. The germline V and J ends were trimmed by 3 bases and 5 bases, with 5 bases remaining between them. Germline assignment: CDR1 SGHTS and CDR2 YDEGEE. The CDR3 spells CASSSATEAFF. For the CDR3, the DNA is TGTGCCAGCAGCTCCGCGACTGAAGCTTTCTTT.

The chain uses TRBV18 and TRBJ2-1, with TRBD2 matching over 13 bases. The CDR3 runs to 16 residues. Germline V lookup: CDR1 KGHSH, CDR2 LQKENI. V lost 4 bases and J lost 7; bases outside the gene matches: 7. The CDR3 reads CASSLIGLAGVNEQFF. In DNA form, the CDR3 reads TGTGCCAGCTCACTAATCGGACTAGCGGGAGTGAATGAGCAGTTCTTC. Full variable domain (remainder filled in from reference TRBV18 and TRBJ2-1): NAGVMQNPRHLVRRRGQEARLRCSPMKGHSHVYWYRQLPEEGLKFMVYLQKENIIDESGMPKERFSAEFPKEGPSILRIQQVVRGDSAAYFCASSLIGLAGVNEQFFGPGTRLTVL.

The chain's CDR3 is CASSQIYRNRAFPETQYF. CDR3 in DNA: TGTGCCAGCAGCCAAATCTACCGGAACAGGGCTTTCCCAGAGACCCAGTACTTC. The rearrangement uses TRBV5-5 and TRBJ2-5; D is possibly TRBD1 (6 bases). The CDR3 has 18 amino acids. The germline V and J ends were trimmed by 4 bases and 4 bases, with 26 bases remaining between them. Germline CDR1 SGHKS, CDR2 YYEKEE (reference sequence).

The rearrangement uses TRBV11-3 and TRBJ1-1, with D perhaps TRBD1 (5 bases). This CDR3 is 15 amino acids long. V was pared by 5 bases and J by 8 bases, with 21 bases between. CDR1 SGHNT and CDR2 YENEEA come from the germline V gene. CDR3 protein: CASSSEGVTGTEAFF. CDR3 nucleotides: TGTGCCAGCAGCAGCGAAGGGGTAACGGGTACGGAAGCTTTCTTT. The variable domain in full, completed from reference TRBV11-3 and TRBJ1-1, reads EAGVVQSPRYKIIEKKQPVAFWCNPISGHNTLYWYLQNLGQGPELLIRYENEEAVDDSQLPKDRFSAERLKGVDSTLKIQPAELGDSAVYLCASSSEGVTGTEAFFGQGTRLTVV.

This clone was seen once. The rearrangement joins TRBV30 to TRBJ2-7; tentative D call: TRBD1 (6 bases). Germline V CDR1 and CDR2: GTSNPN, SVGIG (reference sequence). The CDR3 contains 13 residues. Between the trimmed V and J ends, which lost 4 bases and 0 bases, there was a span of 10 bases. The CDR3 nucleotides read TGTGCCTGGACCACAGGGAGCTCCTACGAGCAGTACTTC. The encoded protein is CAWTTGSSYEQYF.

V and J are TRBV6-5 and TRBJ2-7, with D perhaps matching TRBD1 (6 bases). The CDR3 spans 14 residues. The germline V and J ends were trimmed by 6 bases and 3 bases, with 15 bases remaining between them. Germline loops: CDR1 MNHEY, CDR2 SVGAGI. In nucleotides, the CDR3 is TGTGCCAGCAGGACCGAACAGGGTGTCTACGAGCAGTACTTC. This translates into CASRTEQGVYEQYF.

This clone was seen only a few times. The CDR3: CAIISKPQHF. CDR3 bases: TGTGCCATCATTTCCAAGCCCCAGCATTTT. This chain uses TRBV21-1 with TRBJ1-5; the D call of TRBD1 is as the table states it, not checked on the DNA. TRBV21-1 has pseudogene status. This CDR3 contains 10 residues.

The CDR3 here is CASSQDFGGINGYTF. CDR3 sequence (DNA): TGCGCCAGCAGCCAAGATTTCGGAGGGATTAATGGCTACACCTTC. The chain links TRBV4-3 to TRBJ1-2; D uncertain. The CDR3 is 15 amino acids. Germline CDR1 reads LGHNA; CDR2 reads YSLEER. V lost 0 bases and J lost 6, with 14 bases in between.

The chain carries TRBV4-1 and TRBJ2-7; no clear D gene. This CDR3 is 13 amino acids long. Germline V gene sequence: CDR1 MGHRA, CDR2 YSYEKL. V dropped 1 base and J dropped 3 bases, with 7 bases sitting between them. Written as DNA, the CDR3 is TGCGCCAGCAGCCAAGGAGTTAACTACGAGCAGTACTTC. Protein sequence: CASSQGVNYEQYF.

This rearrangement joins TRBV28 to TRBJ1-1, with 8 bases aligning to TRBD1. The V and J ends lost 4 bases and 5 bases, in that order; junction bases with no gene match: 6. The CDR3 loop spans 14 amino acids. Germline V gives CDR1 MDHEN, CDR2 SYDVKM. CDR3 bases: TGTGCCAGCAGTTCCCAGGGGGCTGGAACTGAAGCTTTCTTT. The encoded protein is CASSSQGAGTEAFF.

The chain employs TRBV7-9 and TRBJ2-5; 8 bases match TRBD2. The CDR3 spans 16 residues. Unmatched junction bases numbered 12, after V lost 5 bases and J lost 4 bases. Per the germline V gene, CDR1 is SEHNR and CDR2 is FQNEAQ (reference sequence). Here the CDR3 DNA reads TGTGCCAGCAGCCCCCGGGCTCCCGCGGGGGGAGAGACCCAGTACTTC. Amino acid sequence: CASSPRAPAGGETQYF.

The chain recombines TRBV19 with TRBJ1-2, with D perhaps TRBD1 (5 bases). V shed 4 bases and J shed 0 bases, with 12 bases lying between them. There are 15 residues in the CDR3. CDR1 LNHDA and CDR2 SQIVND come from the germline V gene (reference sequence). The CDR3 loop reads CASSSRTPSNYGYTF. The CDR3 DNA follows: TGTGCCAGTAGTAGCAGGACACCATCTAACTATGGCTACACCTTC.